This TCR beta chain appears in the sequencing data of a study of shared clonotypes between healthy human individuals. Study-level background: Three CD4 naive, three CD4 memory, two CD8 naive and one CD8 memory plate were used per donor. Overall study results and limits: Naive CD4 clonotype sharing across a handful of donors was approximately 5%. Sequencing depth was expected to influence donor clonotype sharing.

Only in-frame clones appear in the TCRdb table, and some are missing; sequencing was by immunoSEQ multiplex PCR. Of 800,000 to 1,200,000 clones in the sample, more than 75% were seen once. For this clone: Its antigen is unknown.

The germline CDR1 and CDR2 sequences are KGHSH and LQKENI. The germline V and J ends were trimmed by 3 bases and 7 bases, with 9 bases remaining between them. The CDR3 runs to 13 residues. Sequencing input: memory CD4+ T cells from PBMCs. Sample subset: CD45RA-negative fraction. This sequence joins TRBV18 and TRBJ2-2; no reliable D call. The clonotype originates from a man aged 18 to 35 in good health. Some clones in this sample may be carry-over from other donors' samples. CDR3 residues: CASSPKLGGELFF. The CDR3 DNA reads TGTGCCAGCTCACCGAAGCTTGGCGGGGAGCTGTTTTTT.